Listed below are T cell receptor beta chains from one sample, sequenced in a study of T-cell memory formation after mild COVID-19. TCRdb reanalysed the 5' RACE reads using MiXCR and keeps one entry per CDR3 protein. This table has around 340,000 distinct CDR3 sequences, roughly 14% appearing once. The sequenced sample was PBMCs or a T cell subset sorted from them (not recorded which). Source of these receptors: a man between 18 and 35 years old who had mild COVID-19 (a few samples of this study predate the infection). Cell type and time point are not known. The CDR3 runs from the conserved cysteine through the conserved F or W. The order of the fields is D gene, V gene, clone size, J gene, CDR3 protein, CDR3 DNA. The D gene is left open where the match is weak. The size of a clone is reported for some rows only, either as once, few or many, or as a class for expanded clones.

D gene: .
V gene: TRBV20-1
clone size: few
J gene: TRBJ2-1
CDR3 protein: CSARRDSNEQFF
CDR3 DNA: TGCAGTGCTAGACGTGATTCCAATGAGCAGTTCTTC

D gene: .
V gene: TRBV7-2
clone size: .
J gene: TRBJ2-1
CDR3 protein: CASSFGTDYNEQFF
CDR3 DNA: TGTGCCAGCAGCTTCGGGACCGATTACAATGAGCAGTTCTTC

D gene: .
V gene: TRBV6-5
clone size: few
J gene: TRBJ1-2
CDR3 protein: CASSYRDGLYGYTF
CDR3 DNA: TGTGCCAGCAGTTACCGGGACGGACTCTATGGCTACACCTTC

D gene: .
V gene: TRBV5-1
clone size: .
J gene: TRBJ1-1
CDR3 protein: CASSSSTGNTEAFF
CDR3 DNA: TGCGCCAGCAGCTCTTCTACGGGGAACACTGAAGCTTTCTTT

D gene: TRBD1
V gene: TRBV3-1
clone size: .
J gene: TRBJ1-2
CDR3 protein: CASSQEIWQGGYGYTF
CDR3 DNA: TGTGCCAGCAGCCAAGAGATTTGGCAGGGGGGTTATGGCTACACCTTC

D gene: .
V gene: TRBV3-2
clone size: few
J gene: TRBJ1-1
CDR3 protein: CASSQDPAADTEAFF
CDR3 DNA: TGTGCCAGCAGCCAAGACCCAGCGGCGGACACTGAAGCTTTCTTT

D gene: .
V gene: TRBV7-9
clone size: many
J gene: TRBJ1-2
CDR3 protein: CASSRLPNYGYTF
CDR3 DNA: TGTGCCAGCAGCCGTCTCCCTAACTATGGCTACACCTTC

D gene: .
V gene: TRBV7-9
clone size: few
J gene: TRBJ1-2
CDR3 protein: CASSLEGEDGYTF
CDR3 DNA: TGTGCCAGCAGCTTAGAGGGGGAAGATGGCTACACCTTC

D gene: TRBD2
V gene: TRBV7-9
clone size: .
J gene: TRBJ2-1
CDR3 protein: CASSWGLAGGDEQFF
CDR3 DNA: TGTGCCAGCAGCTGGGGACTAGCGGGGGGGGATGAGCAGTTCTTC

D gene: TRBD1
V gene: TRBV19
clone size: few
J gene: TRBJ1-4
CDR3 protein: CASSPRDSYEKLFF
CDR3 DNA: TGTGCCAGTAGCCCCCGGGACAGCTATGAAAAACTGTTTTTT

D gene: .
V gene: TRBV12-3/TRBV12-4
clone size: many
J gene: TRBJ1-2
CDR3 protein: CASGRVGMLYF
CDR3 DNA: TGTGCCAGCGGCCGGGTTGGGATGTTGTACTTC

D gene: .
V gene: TRBV18
clone size: .
J gene: TRBJ2-7
CDR3 protein: CASSPRDLPYEQYF
CDR3 DNA: TGTGCCAGCTCACCCCGTGACCTACCCTACGAGCAGTACTTC

D gene: TRBD1
V gene: TRBV6-5
clone size: few
J gene: TRBJ2-4
CDR3 protein: CAARDRKNIQYF
CDR3 DNA: TGTGCCGCCCGGGACAGAAAAAACATTCAGTACTTC

D gene: .
V gene: TRBV5-1
clone size: .
J gene: TRBJ2-1
CDR3 protein: CASSLDTFYNEQFF
CDR3 DNA: TGCGCCAGCAGCTTGGACACATTCTACAATGAGCAGTTCTTC

D gene: TRBD1
V gene: TRBV5-6
clone size: .
J gene: TRBJ2-2
CDR3 protein: CASSGGGRGLIGELFF
CDR3 DNA: TGTGCCAGCAGCGGCGGTGGCAGGGGGCTGATCGGGGAGCTGTTTTTT

D gene: .
V gene: TRBV7-8
clone size: few
J gene: TRBJ1-5
CDR3 protein: CASSLVGRLSNQPQHF
CDR3 DNA: TGTGCCAGCAGCTTAGTAGGGAGGTTGAGCAATCAGCCCCAGCATTTT

D gene: .
V gene: TRBV19
clone size: .
J gene: TRBJ2-2
CDR3 protein: CASSILSGFTGELFF
CDR3 DNA: TGTGCCAGTAGTATTTTATCCGGGTTCACCGGGGAGCTGTTTTTT

D gene: .
V gene: TRBV9
clone size: .
J gene: TRBJ2-1
CDR3 protein: CASSPPPGEANEQFF
CDR3 DNA: TGTGCCAGCAGCCCGCCCCCGGGGGAGGCCAATGAGCAGTTCTTC

D gene: .
V gene: TRBV4-3
clone size: .
J gene: TRBJ1-2
CDR3 protein: CASSHQTSGGDGYTF
CDR3 DNA: TGCGCCAGCAGCCACCAAACGTCGGGAGGGGATGGCTACACCTTC

D gene: .
V gene: TRBV30
clone size: many
J gene: TRBJ2-4
CDR3 protein: CAWSVSYIQYF
CDR3 DNA: TGTGCCTGGAGTGTGAGTTACATTCAGTACTTC

D gene: .
V gene: TRBV7-2
clone size: .
J gene: TRBJ1-1
CDR3 protein: CASSPVGMNTEAFF
CDR3 DNA: TGTGCCAGCAGCCCCGTCGGGATGAACACTGAAGCTTTCTTT

D gene: .
V gene: TRBV7-9
clone size: .
J gene: TRBJ1-5
CDR3 protein: CASSHGWDSNQPQHF
CDR3 DNA: TGTGCCAGCAGCCACGGTTGGGATAGCAATCAGCCCCAGCATTTT

D gene: TRBD2
V gene: TRBV10-3
clone size: few
J gene: TRBJ2-3
CDR3 protein: CAIRVTSGGWGDTQYF
CDR3 DNA: TGTGCCATCAGGGTGACTAGCGGGGGGTGGGGAGATACGCAGTATTTT

D gene: .
V gene: TRBV12-3/TRBV12-4
clone size: .
J gene: TRBJ1-1
CDR3 protein: CASRVGDDTEAFF
CDR3 DNA: TGTGCCAGCAGGGTTGGGGACGACACTGAAGCTTTCTTT